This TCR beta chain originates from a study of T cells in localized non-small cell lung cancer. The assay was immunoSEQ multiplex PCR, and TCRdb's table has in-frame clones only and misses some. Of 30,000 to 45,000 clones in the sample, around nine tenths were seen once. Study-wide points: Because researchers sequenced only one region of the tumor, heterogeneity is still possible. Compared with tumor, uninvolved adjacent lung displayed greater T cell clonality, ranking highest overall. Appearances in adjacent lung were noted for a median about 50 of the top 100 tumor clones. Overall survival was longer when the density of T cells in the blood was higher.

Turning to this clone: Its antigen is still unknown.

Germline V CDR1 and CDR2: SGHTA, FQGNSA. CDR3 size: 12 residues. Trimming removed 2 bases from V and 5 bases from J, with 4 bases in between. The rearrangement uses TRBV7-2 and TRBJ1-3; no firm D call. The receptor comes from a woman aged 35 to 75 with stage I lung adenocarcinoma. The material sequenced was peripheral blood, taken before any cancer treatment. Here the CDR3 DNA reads TGTGCCAGCAGCTTATCCCGAAACACCATATATTTT. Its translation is CASSLSRNTIYF. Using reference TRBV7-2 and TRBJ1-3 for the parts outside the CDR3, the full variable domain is GAGVSQSPSNKVTEKGKDVELRCDPISGHTALYWYRQSLGQGLEFLIYFQGNSAPDKSGLPSDRFSAERTGGSVSTLTIQRTQQEDSAVYLCASSLSRNTIYFGEGSWLTVV.